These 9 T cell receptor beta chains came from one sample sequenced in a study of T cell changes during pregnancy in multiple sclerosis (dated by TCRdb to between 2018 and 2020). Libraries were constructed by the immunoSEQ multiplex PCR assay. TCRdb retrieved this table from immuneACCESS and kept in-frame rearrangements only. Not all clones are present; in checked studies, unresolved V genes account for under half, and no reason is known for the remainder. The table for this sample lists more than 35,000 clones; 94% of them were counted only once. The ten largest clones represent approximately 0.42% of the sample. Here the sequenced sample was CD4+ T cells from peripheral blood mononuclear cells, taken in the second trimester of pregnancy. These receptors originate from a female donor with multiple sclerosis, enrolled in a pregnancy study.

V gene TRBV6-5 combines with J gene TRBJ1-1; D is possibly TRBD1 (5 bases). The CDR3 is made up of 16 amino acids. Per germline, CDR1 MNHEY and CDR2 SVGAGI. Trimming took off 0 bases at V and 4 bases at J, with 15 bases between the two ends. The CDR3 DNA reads TGTGCCAGCAGTTACTCGATTACCGGCGGGGGCACTGAAGCTTTCTTT. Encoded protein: CASSYSITGGGTEAFF.

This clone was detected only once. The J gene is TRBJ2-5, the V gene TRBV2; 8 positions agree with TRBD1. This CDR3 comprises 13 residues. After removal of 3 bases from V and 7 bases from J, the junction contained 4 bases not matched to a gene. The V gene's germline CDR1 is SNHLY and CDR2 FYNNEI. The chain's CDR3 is CASSDDRGRTQYF. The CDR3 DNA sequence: TGTGCCAGCAGTGACGACAGGGGAAGGACCCAGTACTTC.

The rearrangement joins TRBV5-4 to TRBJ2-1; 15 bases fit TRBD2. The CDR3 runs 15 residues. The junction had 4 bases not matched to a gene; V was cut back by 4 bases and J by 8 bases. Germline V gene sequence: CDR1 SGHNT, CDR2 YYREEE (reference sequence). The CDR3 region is CASSEGLAGGYEQFF. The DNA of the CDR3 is TGTGCCAGCAGCGAGGGACTAGCGGGAGGATATGAGCAGTTCTTC.

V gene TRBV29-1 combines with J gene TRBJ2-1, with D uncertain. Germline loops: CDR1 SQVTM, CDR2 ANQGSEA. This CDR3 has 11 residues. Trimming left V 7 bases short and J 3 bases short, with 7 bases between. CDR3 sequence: CSAKSYNEQFF. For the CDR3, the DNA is TGCAGCGCTAAGAGCTACAATGAGCAGTTCTTC.

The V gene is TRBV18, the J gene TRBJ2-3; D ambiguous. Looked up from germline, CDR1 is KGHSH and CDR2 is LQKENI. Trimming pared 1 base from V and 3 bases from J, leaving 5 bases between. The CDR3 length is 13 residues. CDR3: CASSPRATDTQYF. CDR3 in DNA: TGTGCCAGCTCACCACGGGCGACAGATACGCAGTATTTT.

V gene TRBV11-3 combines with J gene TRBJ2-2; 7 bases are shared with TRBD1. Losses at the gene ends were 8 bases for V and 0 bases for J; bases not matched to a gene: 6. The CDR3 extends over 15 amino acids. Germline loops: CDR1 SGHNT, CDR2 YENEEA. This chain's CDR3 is CASGLGQPNTGELFF. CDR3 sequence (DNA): TGTGCCAGCGGACTGGGACAGCCGAACACCGGGGAGCTGTTTTTT. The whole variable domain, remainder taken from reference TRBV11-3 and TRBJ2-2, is EAGVVQSPRYKIIEKKQPVAFWCNPISGHNTLYWYLQNLGQGPELLIRYENEEAVDDSQLPKDRFSAERLKGVDSTLKIQPAELGDSAVYLCASGLGQPNTGELFFGEGSRLTVL.

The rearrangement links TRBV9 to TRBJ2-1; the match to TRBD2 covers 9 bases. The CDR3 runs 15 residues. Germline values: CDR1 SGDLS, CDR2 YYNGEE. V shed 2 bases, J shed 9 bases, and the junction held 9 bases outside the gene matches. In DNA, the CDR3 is TGTGCCAGCAGCGTCCGGGACAGCGGGGGGAGTGAGCAGTTCTTC. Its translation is CASSVRDSGGSEQFF.

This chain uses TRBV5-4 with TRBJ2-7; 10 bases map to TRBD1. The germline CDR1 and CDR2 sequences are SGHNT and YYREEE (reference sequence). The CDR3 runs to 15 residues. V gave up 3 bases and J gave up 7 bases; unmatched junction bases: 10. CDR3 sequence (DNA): TGTGCCAGCAGCTCCCCGGGGACAGGGGTCAAGGAGCAGTACTTC. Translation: CASSSPGTGVKEQYF.

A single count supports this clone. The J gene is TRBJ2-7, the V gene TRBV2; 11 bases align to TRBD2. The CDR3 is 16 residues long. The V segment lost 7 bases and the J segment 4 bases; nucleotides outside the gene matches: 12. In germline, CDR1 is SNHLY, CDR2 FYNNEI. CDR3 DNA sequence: TGTGCCAGCAAGCTTCTCGGGACTAGCGGAATTTACGAGCAGTACTTC. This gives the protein CASKLLGTSGIYEQYF.